Listed below are T cell receptor beta chains from one sample, sequenced in a study of T cell repertoires in cytomegalovirus infection. TCRdb re-called the reads with MiXCR, one entry per CDR3 protein. The sample holds about 150,000 distinct CDR3 sequences; 25% to 35% are singletons and the top ten take around half. For these receptors, no antigen is known. The starting material was CD8+ T cells from cultured PBMCs, obtained from culture after CMV antigen stimulation. These receptors were obtained from a human donor in good health (CMV status not recorded). Some clones in this sample may be carry-over from other donors' samples. CDR3s include the opening cysteine and the closing phenylalanine or tryptophan. D genes are given only for firm matches. Clone sizes are given selectively: once, few, many, or a class where the clone is expanded.

size	V	D	J	length	CDR3	DNA
.	TRBV13	.	TRBJ1-1	14	CASSPATPNTEAFF	TGTGCCAGCAGCCCTGCGACACCGAACACTGAAGCTTTCTTT
few	TRBV7-9	TRBD2	TRBJ2-2	16	CASSIGLAGDTGELFF	TGTGCCAGCAGCATAGGACTAGCGGGTGACACCGGGGAGCTGTTTTTT
.	TRBV7-9	TRBD1	TRBJ1-2	20	CASSPLRPPTGQLPNYGYTF	TGTGCCAGCAGCCCCCTACGACCCCCTACGGGACAGCTCCCTAACTATGGCTACACCTTC
few	TRBV25-1	.	TRBJ1-1	15	CASSESPIGSTEAFF	TGTGCCAGCAGTGAATCCCCCATCGGGAGCACTGAAGCTTTCTTT
once	TRBV7-2	.	TRBJ2-7	14	CASSLARGSYEQYF	TGTGCCAGCAGCTTAGCGAGAGGGTCCTACGAGCAGTACTTC
.	TRBV27	TRBD2	TRBJ2-1	14	CASSFSRGDNEQFF	TGTGCCAGCAGTTTCTCCCGGGGGGACAATGAGCAGTTCTTC
.	TRBV20-1	.	TRBJ2-3	14	CSAREEVYWDTQYF	TGCAGTGCGAGAGAGGAGGTCTACTGGGATACGCAGTATTTT
many	TRBV7-2	.	TRBJ2-1	15	CASSSQPGQYNEQFF	TGTGCCAGCAGCTCTCAACCCGGACAGTACAATGAGCAGTTCTTC
few	TRBV7-6	TRBD1	TRBJ2-1	16	CASSPQGLSSYNEQFF	TGTGCCAGCAGCCCACAGGGGTTGAGCTCCTACAATGAGCAGTTCTTC
many	TRBV24-1	TRBD2	TRBJ2-5	17	CATSDPPWGLAGETQYF	TGTGCCACCAGTGATCCGCCTTGGGGACTAGCCGGAGAGACCCAGTACTTC
.	TRBV7-3	TRBD2	TRBJ2-5	16	CASSLPGLAGQETQYF	TGTGCCAGCAGCTTACCGGGGCTAGCGGGGCAAGAGACCCAGTACTTC
.	TRBV27	.	TRBJ1-1	13	CASSLGIASEAFF	TGTGCCAGCAGTTTGGGTATAGCGTCTGAAGCTTTCTTT
few	TRBV4-1	TRBD1	TRBJ1-6	16	CASSQQGQGYNSPLHF	TGCGCCAGCAGCCAACAAGGACAGGGTTATAATTCACCCCTCCACTTT
.	TRBV7-6	TRBD2	TRBJ2-1	15	CASSPSGGDYNERFF	TGTGCCAGCAGCCCCAGCGGGGGGGATTACAATGAGCGGTTCTTC
.	TRBV7-9	.	TRBJ2-1	13	CASSLDLTREQFF	TGTGCCAGCAGCTTAGACCTAACCCGTGAGCAGTTCTTC
few	TRBV12-3/TRBV12-4	.	TRBJ1-1	14	CASTTSGANTEAFF	TGTGCCAGCACAACATCGGGGGCGAACACTGAAGCTTTCTTT